This T cell receptor beta chain came from a study of cytomegalovirus exposure and HLA in healthy donors. Points from the study as a whole: Specific recognition of CMV antigens was confirmed in vitro for a few chains (all CMV-associated).

The PCR had 60 Vbeta and 13 Jbeta primers. Repertoires were generated with immunoSEQ multiplex PCR, while TCRdb's copy carries only in-frame clones and drops some. The data contain 150,000 to 200,000 clones, around 78% of them singletons. V gave up 0 bases and J gave up 5 bases; unmatched junction bases: 4. Germline lookup yields CDR1 SGHDT and CDR2 YYEEEE. The CDR3 totals 16 residues. This clone turned up a few times. What it binds is unknown. The material sequenced was PBMCs. This chain connects TRBV5-6 to TRBJ2-2, with 10 bases matching TRBD2. This clonotype originated in a woman in her 40s in good health and CMV-seronegative. The CDR3 DNA sequence: TGTGCCAGCAGCTTGGTCACTAGCGGGAAGACCGGGGAGCTGTTTTTT. Residues: CASSLVTSGKTGELFF.